Below, 31 T cell receptor beta chains from the same sample are listed, as sequenced in a study of T-cell reconstitution after alpha-beta-depleted transplantation in children. Using unique molecular identifiers, the investigators prepared the TCRbeta library. TCRdb re-called the PCR reads with MiXCR, one entry per CDR3 protein. The sample lists roughly 300,000 distinct CDR3 sequences, 9% to 12% occurring once. This specimen consisted of PBMCs from the stem cell graft donor, obtained from the stem cell graft. The receptors derive from a human donor who donated a stem cell graft to a child with acute lymphoblastic leukemia.

The chain joins TRBV5-4 to TRBJ2-2; 8 bases line up with TRBD2. Germline V gene lookup returns CDR1 SGHNT and CDR2 YYREEE (reference sequence). This CDR3 comprises 17 residues. V lost 0 bases and J lost 1; bases outside the gene matches: 5. The CDR3 coding sequence is TGTGCCAGCAGCTTGGATCTGGCGGGAGGGAACACCGGGGAGCTGTTTTTT. Amino acid sequence: CASSLDLAGGNTGELFF.

This clonotype occurred many times. The J gene is TRBJ2-7, the V gene TRBV20-1; 8 bases align to TRBD1. The ends lost 4 bases at V and 7 bases at J; junction bases unmatched: 12. The length of the CDR3 is 14 residues. Germline loops: CDR1 DFQATT, CDR2 SNEGSKA (reference sequence). CDR3 sequence: CSAIQYQGAGEQYF. The CDR3 DNA reads TGCAGTGCTATCCAGTACCAGGGGGCGGGGGAGCAGTACTTC.

This clonotype was observed a handful of times. The V call is TRBV6-5, the J call TRBJ1-5, with a tentative D call TRBD1 (5 bases). CDR1 is MNHEY, CDR2 SVGAGI, per germline. The CDR3 has 15 residues. Trimming took off 3 bases at V and 5 bases at J, with 14 bases between the two ends. CDR3 nucleotide sequence: TGTGCCAGCAGTTATCCCGACAAAGGGGATCAGCCCCAGCATTTT. Encoded protein: CASSYPDKGDQPQHF.

The chain links TRBV2 to TRBJ1-1, with 9 nucleotides matching TRBD1. CDR1 is SNHLY, CDR2 FYNNEI, per germline. Losses at the gene ends were 6 bases for V and 9 bases for J; bases not matched to a gene: 8. The CDR3 is made up of 13 amino acids. CDR3 DNA: TGTGCCAGCAGGACCACAGGGGGCGCGAAAGCTTTCTTT. Amino acid sequence: CASRTTGGAKAFF. Full variable domain (missing parts from reference TRBV2 and TRBJ1-1): EPEVTQTPSHQVTQMGQEVILRCVPISNHLYFYWYRQILGQKVEFLVSFYNNEISEKSEIFDDQFSVERPDGSNFTLKIRSTKLEDSAMYFCASRTTGGAKAFFGQGTRLTVV.

The V call is TRBV29-1, the J call TRBJ2-7; 7 bases match TRBD1. The V and J ends lost 6 bases and 3 bases, in that order; junction bases with no gene match: 5. This CDR3 comprises 12 residues. Germline V gene data show CDR1 as SQVTM and CDR2 as ANQGSEA. CDR3 DNA: TGCAGCGTGGCGACAGGGTACTACGAGCAGTACTTC. Translating it yields CSVATGYYEQYF.

The J gene is TRBJ1-6, the V gene TRBV5-1; 9 bases agree with TRBD1. The CDR3 is 17 amino acids. V lost 3 bases, J lost 10 bases, and 14 bases stayed unmatched. Germline lookup yields CDR1 SGHRS and CDR2 YFSETQ. Written as DNA, the CDR3 is TGCGCCAGCAGCTCCAGTCCCGGGACAGGGCTTGACTCACCCCTCCACTTT. Its protein is CASSSSPGTGLDSPLHF.

The V and J genes are TRBV5-6 and TRBJ2-3; a possible D gene is TRBD2 (6 bases). CDR1 SGHDT and CDR2 YYEEEE come from the germline V gene. The CDR3 spans 16 residues. V was clipped by 1 base and J by 8 bases, with 20 bases between them. The CDR3 is CASSLTGGVGSGTQYF. In nucleotides, the CDR3 is TGTGCCAGCAGCTTGACGGGCGGGGTGGGGTCAGGTACGCAGTATTTT.

There are a few counts of this clonotype. The chain recombines TRBV4-3 with TRBJ2-3; TRBD2 matches 9 bases. This CDR3 comprises 16 residues. Germline-derived CDR1 and CDR2 are LGHNA and YSLEER. Germline trimming cut 4 bases from V and 6 bases from J; bases unmatched to any gene: 11. The CDR3 is CASSPVAGVTLDTQYF. The CDR3 DNA reads TGCGCCAGCAGCCCCGTAGCGGGGGTAACGTTGGATACGCAGTATTTT.

A few counts support this clonotype. The rearrangement links TRBV7-2 to TRBJ2-3; D is undetermined. CDR3 length: 15 residues. V shed 1 base and J shed 2 bases, with 10 bases lying between them. Germline V gene data show CDR1 as SGHTA and CDR2 as FQGNSA. The DNA of the CDR3 is TGTGCCAGCAGCTTAGTGGTAGTCGTCACAGATACGCAGTATTTT. Its translation: CASSLVVVVTDTQYF. The full variable domain, in which reference TRBV7-2 and TRBJ2-3 provide the parts outside the CDR3, is GAGVSQSPSNKVTEKGKDVELRCDPISGHTALYWYRQSLGQGLEFLIYFQGNSAPDKSGLPSDRFSAERTGGSVSTLTIQRTQQEDSAVYLCASSLVVVVTDTQYFGPGTRLTVL.

This clonotype has more than one count but fewer than ten. The DNA of the CDR3 is TGTGCCAGCAGCCAAGTCTTTGGGGACCCGAACACTGAAGCTTTCTTT. Translated: CASSQVFGDPNTEAFF. This chain links TRBV14 with TRBJ1-1; D possibly corresponds to TRBD1 (5 bases). CDR3 length: 16 residues. With 1 base removed from V and 1 base from J, the gap between germline ends came to 13 bases. The germline gives CDR1 SGHDN, CDR2 FVKESK. Variable domain in full (rest from reference TRBV14 and TRBJ1-1): EAGVTQFPSHSVIEKGQTVTLRCDPISGHDNLYWYRRVMGKEIKFLLHFVKESKQDESGMPNNRFLAERTGGTYSTLKVQPAELEDSGVYFCASSQVFGDPNTEAFFGQGTRLTVV.

In its sample, this clonotype was seen many times. The CDR3 DNA is TGTGCCAGCAGCCAAAGACCGGGACAGCACACAGATACGCAGTATTTT. It specifies CASSQRPGQHTDTQYF. V is TRBV3-1 and J is TRBJ2-3; TRBD1 agrees at 7 bases. V lost 2 bases and J lost 2; bases outside the gene matches: 7. CDR3 length: 16 amino acids. Germline-derived CDR1 and CDR2 are LGHDT and YNNKEL (reference sequence).

This sequence joins TRBV30 and TRBJ2-1; the match to TRBD2 covers 10 bases. There are 15 residues in the CDR3. The ends lost 4 bases at V and 4 bases at J; junction bases unmatched: 7. Germline lookup yields CDR1 GTSNPN and CDR2 SVGIG (reference sequence). As DNA, the CDR3 is TGTGCCTGGAAGTTCGCTAGCGGGGGTTACAATGAGCAGTTCTTC. The encoded protein is CAWKFASGGYNEQFF.

This clonotype was found a few times. The chain combines TRBV5-1 with TRBJ2-5, with D possibly being TRBD2 (6 bases). This CDR3 region has 14 residues. Deletions cut 4 bases from V and 7 bases from J, with 17 bases between. Germline V gene data show CDR1 as SGHRS and CDR2 as YFSETQ. The CDR3 here is CASSRDSHVGTQYF. For the CDR3, the DNA is TGCGCCAGCAGCCGGGACTCGCACGTTGGGACCCAGTACTTC.

This clonotype was seen repeatedly, ten times or more. The chain recombines TRBV7-9 with TRBJ2-7; D is undetermined. This CDR3 is 14 amino acids long. Per the germline V gene, CDR1 is SEHNR and CDR2 is FQNEAQ (reference sequence). The V and J ends lost 4 bases and 3 bases respectively, with 13 bases between them. CDR3 sequence: CASSSSVTHYEQYF. DNA for the CDR3: TGTGCCAGCAGCTCGTCAGTGACCCACTACGAGCAGTACTTC. The variable domain in full, with the rest retrieved from reference TRBV7-9 and TRBJ2-7, is DTGVSQNPRHKITKRGQNVTFRCDPISEHNRLYWYRQTLGQGPEFLTYFQNEAQLEKSRLLSDRFSAERPKGSFSTLEIQRTEQGDSAMYLCASSSSVTHYEQYFGPGTRLTVT.

A few counts support this clonotype. This chain links TRBV2 with TRBJ2-1, with 7 bases identical to TRBD2. CDR1 and CDR2 (germline): SNHLY, FYNNEI. The CDR3 totals 14 residues. V shed 8 bases, J shed 7 bases, and the junction held 11 bases outside the gene matches. Written as DNA, the CDR3 is TGTGCCAGCGTAGCGGGTATAACGGGAAATGAGCAGTTCTTC. Translation: CASVAGITGNEQFF.

The genes are TRBV12-3 or TRBV12-4 and TRBJ2-1; the match to TRBD2 covers 13 bases. This CDR3 has 13 residues. V lost 5 bases to trimming and J lost 10 bases; unmatched junction nucleotides: 2. The CDR3 spells CASSGLAGAEQFF. The CDR3 nucleotides read TGTGCCAGCAGTGGACTAGCGGGAGCGGAGCAGTTCTTC.

In its sample, this clonotype was seen a few times. The rearrangement uses TRBV3-1 and TRBJ2-3, with D possibly being TRBD1 or TRBD2 (5 bases each). Trimming left V 0 bases short and J 5 bases short, with 12 bases between. The CDR3 is 15 residues long. Germline V lookup: CDR1 LGHDT, CDR2 YNNKEL (reference sequence). CDR3 amino acids: CASSQDPRAGDTQYF. Here the CDR3 DNA reads TGTGCCAGCAGCCAAGACCCCAGGGCGGGAGATACGCAGTATTTT.

This clonotype was picked up a small number of times. The chain joins TRBV20-1 to TRBJ2-7; 7 bases are a match to TRBD1. The germline V gene encodes CDR1 DFQATT and CDR2 SNEGSKA (reference sequence). After removal of 6 bases from V and 0 bases from J, the junction contained 5 bases not matched to a gene. This CDR3 is 13 amino acids long. As DNA, the CDR3 is TGCAGTGCCCCGGGACAGTACTCCTACGAGCAGTACTTC. Translating it yields CSAPGQYSYEQYF.

Only a few counts were recorded for this clonotype. The chain joins TRBV5-1 to TRBJ2-1, with 13 bases aligning to TRBD2. Germline trimming cut 4 bases from V and 4 bases from J; bases unmatched to any gene: 8. This CDR3 spans 17 amino acids. Germline CDR1 is SGHRS and CDR2 is YFSETQ. CDR3 residues: CASSIRTSGSTYNEQFF. The CDR3 nucleotides are TGCGCCAGCAGCATAAGGACTAGCGGGAGTACTTACAATGAGCAGTTCTTC. Using reference TRBV5-1 and TRBJ2-1 for the parts outside the CDR3, the full variable domain is KAGVTQTPRYLIKTRGQQVTLSCSPISGHRSVSWYQQTPGQGLQFLFEYFSETQRNKGNFPGRFSGRQFSNSRSEMNVSTLELGDSALYLCASSIRTSGSTYNEQFFGPGTRLTVL.

The gene calls are TRBV3-1 and TRBJ2-1, with no clear D. Germline-derived CDR1 and CDR2 are LGHDT and YNNKEL (reference sequence). The CDR3 spans 13 residues. V was clipped by 1 base and J by 8 bases, with 9 bases between them. CDR3 sequence: CASSQGLGYEQFF. The CDR3 nucleotides read TGTGCCAGCAGCCAAGGTCTAGGGTATGAGCAGTTCTTC.

The table lists this clonotype with many counts. V usage is TRBV29-1 and J usage is TRBJ2-2, with 13 bases matching TRBD2. Losses at the gene ends were 4 bases for V and 4 bases for J; bases not matched to a gene: 9. This CDR3 spans 17 amino acids. Per the germline V gene, CDR1 is SQVTM and CDR2 is ANQGSEA. The CDR3 loop reads CSVGRTSGGFSTGELFF. As DNA, the CDR3 is TGCAGCGTTGGGAGGACTAGCGGGGGCTTTAGCACCGGGGAGCTGTTTTTT.

This clonotype was counted many times. The V and J genes are TRBV5-1 and TRBJ2-1, with D hard to call. From germline, CDR1 is SGHRS and CDR2 YFSETQ. Trimming took off 4 bases at V and 4 bases at J, with 9 bases between the two ends. The CDR3 has 13 amino acids. The CDR3 DNA reads TGCGCCAGCAGCCCCCGAACGTACAATGAGCAGTTCTTC. Protein product: CASSPRTYNEQFF.

This clonotype was seen many times. This chain joins TRBV19 and TRBJ1-1; D is possibly TRBD1 (5 bases). Between the trimmed V and J ends, which lost 5 bases and 1 base, there was a span of 11 bases. Germline loops: CDR1 LNHDA, CDR2 SQIVND (reference sequence). The length of the CDR3 is 14 residues. This CDR3 is CASSLYGQNTEAFF. Here the CDR3 DNA reads TGTGCCAGTAGTCTCTACGGACAGAACACTGAAGCTTTCTTT.

Many counts were recorded for this clonotype. The V gene is TRBV15, the J gene TRBJ1-2, with D unclear. This CDR3 is 13 amino acids long. Trimming pared 2 bases from V and 2 bases from J, leaving 6 bases between. CDR1 is LNHNV, CDR2 YYDKDF, per germline (reference sequence). This CDR3 is CATSRPPNYGYTF. The CDR3 DNA is TGTGCCACCAGCAGACCCCCGAACTATGGCTACACCTTC. Full variable domain (missing parts from reference TRBV15 and TRBJ1-2): DAMVIQNPRYQVTQFGKPVTLSCSQTLNHNVMYWYQQKSSQAPKLLFHYYDKDFNNEADTPDNFQSRRPNTSFCFLDIRSPGLGDTAMYLCATSRPPNYGYTFGSGTRLTVV.

This clonotype occurred a few times. The chain couples TRBV7-2 to TRBJ2-4; the D gene could be TRBD1 or TRBD2 (5 bases each). V gave up 1 base and J gave up 0 bases, with 10 bases separating them. Germline V gene sequence: CDR1 SGHTA, CDR2 FQGNSA. The CDR3 loop spans 16 amino acids. The CDR3 here is CASSLGGTLAKNIQYF. In DNA, the CDR3 is TGTGCCAGCAGCTTAGGGGGGACCCTAGCCAAAAACATTCAGTACTTC.

This clonotype came up many times. V is TRBV29-1 and J is TRBJ1-1; a weak D match, TRBD1 (6 bases). The CDR3 has 13 amino acids. Germline lookup yields CDR1 SQVTM and CDR2 ANQGSEA. Trimming removed 3 bases from V and 0 bases from J, with 8 bases in between. The CDR3 here is CSVEGGLNTEAFF. Written as DNA, the CDR3 is TGCAGCGTTGAGGGGGGCCTGAACACTGAAGCTTTCTTT.

J is TRBJ1-6 and V is TRBV28; 7 bases map to TRBD1. This CDR3 is 12 amino acids long. From germline, CDR1 is MDHEN and CDR2 SYDVKM. CDR3 residues: CAIQGSNSPLHF. CDR3 in DNA: TGTGCTATACAGGGGTCTAATTCACCCCTCCACTTT.

In this sample, this clonotype turned up many times. This chain joins TRBV6-2 or TRBV6-3 and TRBJ2-2, with TRBD2 matching over 11 bases. Losses at the gene ends were 8 bases for V and 5 bases for J; bases not matched to a gene: 10. Germline-derived CDR1 and CDR2 are MNHEY and SVGEGT. The CDR3 totals 16 residues. CDR3 residues: CASGYLGTSGTGELFF. The CDR3 nucleotides read TGTGCCAGCGGGTACCTCGGGACTAGCGGTACCGGGGAGCTGTTTTTT.

This clonotype was found many times. The chain employs TRBV12-3 or TRBV12-4 and TRBJ2-1; D is unclear. Trimming cost V 3 bases and J 4 bases, with 13 bases left between them. The CDR3 consists of 15 residues. The CDR3 sequence: CASSFNVGNYNEQFF. CDR3 nucleotides: TGTGCCAGCAGTTTTAACGTAGGGAATTACAATGAGCAGTTCTTC.

This clonotype was found a few times. This chain connects TRBV6-1 to TRBJ2-1; 9 nucleotides line up with TRBD2. The V and J ends lost 8 bases and 6 bases, in that order; junction bases with no gene match: 8. Germline loops: CDR1 MNHNS, CDR2 SASEGT. The CDR3 spans 14 residues. The CDR3 loop reads CASGNSGSSNEQFF. In DNA, the CDR3 is TGTGCCAGCGGGAATAGCGGGAGTTCCAATGAGCAGTTCTTC.

This clonotype was counted only a few times. This chain connects TRBV5-1 to TRBJ2-5; either TRBD1 or TRBD2 may supply D (5 bases each). Germline V gene lookup returns CDR1 SGHRS and CDR2 YFSETQ. CDR3 length: 14 residues. The ends were cut back, 0 bases at V and 3 bases at J, with 9 bases in the middle. Written as DNA, the CDR3 is TGCGCCAGCAGCTTGGACGGGACCGAAGAGACCCAGTACTTC. Its protein is CASSLDGTEETQYF.